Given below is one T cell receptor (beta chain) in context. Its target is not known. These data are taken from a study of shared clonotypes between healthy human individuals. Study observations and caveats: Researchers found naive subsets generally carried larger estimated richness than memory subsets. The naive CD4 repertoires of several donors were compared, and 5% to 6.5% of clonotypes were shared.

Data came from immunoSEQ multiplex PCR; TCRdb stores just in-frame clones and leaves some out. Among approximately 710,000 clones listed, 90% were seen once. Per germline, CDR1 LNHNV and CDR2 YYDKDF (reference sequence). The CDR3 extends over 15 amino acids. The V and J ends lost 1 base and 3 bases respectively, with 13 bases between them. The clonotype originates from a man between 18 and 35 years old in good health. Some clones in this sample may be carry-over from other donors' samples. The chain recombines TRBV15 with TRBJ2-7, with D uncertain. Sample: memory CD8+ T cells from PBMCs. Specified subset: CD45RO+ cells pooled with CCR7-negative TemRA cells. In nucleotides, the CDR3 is TGTGCCACCAGCAGAGGGTTAGGACCCATCTACGAGCAGTACTTC. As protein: CATSRGLGPIYEQYF.